Listed below are T cell receptor beta chains from one sample, sequenced in a study of PD-L1 blockade in urothelial cancer. The assay was immunoSEQ multiplex PCR, and TCRdb's table has in-frame clones only and misses some. The repertoire holds 70,000 to 75,000 clones, with less than 90% as singletons. The sample in question was PBMCs, obtained around atezolizumab (anti-PD-L1) treatment. Receptors originate from a man between 65 and 85 years old with urothelial cancer. Both conserved end residues are part of each CDR3. A D gene is named only where the DNA matches it firmly. Clone size is shown for a subset of rows, as once, few, many or a class of expanded clone.

V	D	size	J	DNA	CDR3
TRBV30	TRBD2	once	TRBJ2-5	TGTGCCTGGAGTGTACGGACTAGCGGACAAGAGACCCAGTACTTC	CAWSVRTSGQETQYF
TRBV15	.	.	TRBJ2-7	TGTGCCACCAGCAGCCCACCTAACAGTGAGCAGTACTTC	CATSSPPNSEQYF
TRBV6-6	.	.	TRBJ1-2	TGTGCCAGCAACATAGGGGCGAACTATGGCTACACCTTC	CASNIGANYGYTF
TRBV5-6	TRBD2	.	TRBJ2-5	TGTGCCAGCAGCTCAGCGGGAGTCGAGGAGACCCAGTACTTC	CASSSAGVEETQYF
TRBV27	.	few	TRBJ1-1	TGTGCCAGCAGTTTAGAGGGGAACACTGAAGCTTTCTTT	CASSLEGNTEAFF
TRBV19	.	.	TRBJ1-1	TGTGCCAGTAGTATAGGGCGGAGGAACAATCTGAACACTGAAGCTTTCTTT	CASSIGRRNNLNTEAFF
TRBV28	TRBD1	.	TRBJ2-7	TGTGCCAGCAGTAGAACAGGGGGCTCCTACGAGCAGTACTTC	CASSRTGGSYEQYF
TRBV28	.	.	TRBJ2-7	TGTGCCAGCAGTCCCGGTGGTCCCTACGAGCAGTACTTC	CASSPGGPYEQYF
TRBV14	.	few	TRBJ1-1	TGTGCCAGCAGCTACCCGGTCTCCCGGGCTTTCTTT	CASSYPVSRAFF
TRBV4-2	TRBD2	.	TRBJ2-4	TGTGCCAGCAGCCAAGAGGCGACTAGCGGGAGCAGGACCAAAAACATTCAGTACTTC	CASSQEATSGSRTKNIQYF
TRBV5-1	TRBD1	.	TRBJ1-1	TGCGCCAGCAGCTTCCTAGACAGGGATGAAGCTTTCTTT	CASSFLDRDEAFF
TRBV11-2	TRBD1	few	TRBJ2-7	TGTGCCAGCAGCCCGGACAGGGCGCCGCAGTACTTC	CASSPDRAPQYF
TRBV28	TRBD1	.	TRBJ1-1	TGTGCCAGCAGTTTAGGGGGACAGGGCTCTTACACTGAAGCTTTCTTT	CASSLGGQGSYTEAFF
TRBV6-5	.	.	TRBJ1-2	TGTGCCAGCAGTTACTCATGGGGCACTTCTAACTATGGCTACACCTTC	CASSYSWGTSNYGYTF
TRBV5-1	.	.	TRBJ2-1	TGCGCCAGCAGCTCGGGACTCCCGTCCAATGAGCAGTTCTTC	CASSSGLPSNEQFF
TRBV28	TRBD1	once	TRBJ1-5	TGTGCCAGCAGTCCCGCTTCCAGGGGGAGGAATCAGCCCCAGCATTTT	CASSPASRGRNQPQHF
TRBV5-1	TRBD2	.	TRBJ2-1	TGCGCCAGCAGCGTCTCCGGGACTACCTACAATGAGCAGTTCTTC	CASSVSGTTYNEQFF
TRBV2	.	.	TRBJ2-4	TGTGCCAGCACCCGACGGAGGGAGGCCAAAAACATTCAGTACTTC	CASTRRREAKNIQYF
TRBV7-9	TRBD2	.	TRBJ2-7	TGTGCCAGCAGACCCTCTAGCGGGAGGGCCTCCTACGAGCAGTACTTC	CASRPSSGRASYEQYF
TRBV2	TRBD1	.	TRBJ2-7	TGTGCCAGCAGGGGGACAGGGTCCAACGAGCAGTACTTC	CASRGTGSNEQYF
TRBV5-8	TRBD1	.	TRBJ2-4	TGTGCCAGCAGCTTGGGGCAGGGGGCGCGCGGAGGGTACTTC	CASSLGQGARGGYF
TRBV7-9	TRBD1	.	TRBJ2-2	TGTGCCAGCACCCAGACAGGGGGCGACCCCGGGGAGCTGTTTTTT	CASTQTGGDPGELFF
TRBV2	.	.	TRBJ2-7	TGTGCCAGCCTCCTGGCGGCGGACTACGAGCAGTACTTC	CASLLAADYEQYF
TRBV27	TRBD2	.	TRBJ2-1	TGTGCCAGCAGTTCCCGTCTCTCAGAGCGGGGCTACAATGAGCAGTTCTTC	CASSSRLSERGYNEQFF
TRBV10-3	TRBD2	.	TRBJ2-3	TGTGCCAGCCAACTTGCGGGAGCAGATACGCAGTATTTT	CASQLAGADTQYF
TRBV7-3	.	.	TRBJ2-3	TGTGCCAGCAGCTTAAATCCGGGAACTAGCACAGATACGCAGTATTTT	CASSLNPGTSTDTQYF
TRBV11-2	.	.	TRBJ2-7	TGTGCCAGCAGCAGATCCTCTACCAGGTACGAGCAGTACTTC	CASSRSSTRYEQYF
TRBV9	.	.	TRBJ1-1	TGTGCCAGCAGCGTAGGACCGGGACTTGGATCTAGCACTGAAGCTTTCTTT	CASSVGPGLGSSTEAFF
TRBV6-1	.	.	TRBJ1-1	TGTGCCAGCAGTGAAAAGCCGAACACTGAAGCTTTCTTT	CASSEKPNTEAFF
TRBV5-1	.	.	TRBJ2-4	TGCGCCAGCAGCTTGGACCCGGGGGAAAACATTCAGTACTTC	CASSLDPGENIQYF
TRBV2	.	.	TRBJ2-7	TGTGCCAGCAGATTACAGGGAATCTCCTACGAGCAGTACTTC	CASRLQGISYEQYF
TRBV5-1	TRBD2	.	TRBJ2-5	TGCGCCAGCAGCCTCAGCGGGGAAGAGACCCAGTACTTC	CASSLSGEETQYF
TRBV11-3	TRBD1	.	TRBJ2-3	TGTGCCAGCAGCTTAGGGGACAGGGCAGATACGCAGTATTTT	CASSLGDRADTQYF
TRBV15	TRBD1	.	TRBJ2-3	TGTGCCACCAGCGCGGACAGGGGGCACACAGATACGCAGTATTTT	CATSADRGHTDTQYF
TRBV30	TRBD1	once	TRBJ2-7	TGTGCCTGGAGGATCTCAGGGGGCTACGAGCAGTACTTC	CAWRISGGYEQYF
TRBV6-5	.	.	TRBJ2-5	TGTGCCAGCAGTTCCACAGGGACGGAGACCCAGTACTTC	CASSSTGTETQYF
TRBV29-1	.	.	TRBJ2-5	TGCAGCGCACAACAAGAGACCCAGTACTTC	CSAQQETQYF
TRBV29-1	.	.	TRBJ2-1	TGCAGCGTTGAAGGCTCCCAGGGGCTATTTTCGGATGAGCAGTTCTTC	CSVEGSQGLFSDEQFF
TRBV6-6	.	.	TRBJ1-1	TGTGCCAGCAGTTACTCCTCCTGGAACACTGAAGCTTTCTTT	CASSYSSWNTEAFF
TRBV6-6	TRBD1	.	TRBJ1-5	TGTGCCAGCAGAGAACCGGGACAGCGGTTCGCTCAGCCCCAGCATTTT	CASREPGQRFAQPQHF
TRBV6-5	.	once	TRBJ2-5	TGTGCCAGCAGCCCGACTAGTCTCGGAGAGACCCAGTACTTC	CASSPTSLGETQYF
TRBV10-1	.	.	TRBJ2-7	TGCGCCAGCAGTGAGACTAGTTTAGGTGTGTTGTACTTC	CASSETSLGVLYF
TRBV5-1	.	.	TRBJ2-1	TGCGCCAGCAGCCTGGGGCAGGGGCGGTACAATGAGCAGTTCTTC	CASSLGQGRYNEQFF
TRBV5-1	.	.	TRBJ2-1	TGCGCCAGCAGCCTGGGATCTAGCCGCGATGAGCAGTTCTTC	CASSLGSSRDEQFF
TRBV7-2	.	.	TRBJ2-7	TGTGTCAGCAGCCCATCGGCGGGGCTGGCTTCGTACTTC	CVSSPSAGLASYF
TRBV11-2	.	few	TRBJ2-1	TGTGCCAGCACCTCTAGGGTGGGACTCAACTCCTACAATGAGCAGTTCTTC	CASTSRVGLNSYNEQFF